This TCR beta chain originates from a study of T cell responses to AZD1222 COVID-19 vaccine. Broader study findings: Among the donors, most were white British and more were female, and clonal diversity was possibly underestimated. Of spike-specific TCRs, nearly half reportedly target regions left unmutated in variants. Spike-specific TCRs gained breadth and depth after people received two AZD1222 doses.

Here immunoSEQ multiplex PCR was the method, and the copy in TCRdb shows in-frame clones only, minus some. There are 120,000 to 150,000 clones in the sample; about nine tenths occur only once, and 2% to 2.5% lies in the top ten. CDR3 length equals 12 residues. CDR1 is LNHDA, CDR2 SQIVND, per germline (reference sequence). V shed 4 bases and J shed 10 bases, with 11 bases lying between them. About this clone itself: No antigen is known for it.

The J gene is TRBJ2-1, the V gene TRBV19; D assignment may be TRBD1 or TRBD2 (6 bases each). This receptor was taken from an adult in good health. This specimen consisted of peripheral blood, obtained on day 0 of AZD1222 vaccination. In DNA, the CDR3 is TGTGCCAGTAGTACCGGGGGCAGGGAGCAGTTCTTC. This gives the protein CASSTGGREQFF.